The 5 T cell receptor beta chains presented below share a single source sample, sequenced in a study of sequential checkpoint blockade in melanoma (dated by TCRdb to between 2017 and 2020). The library was built by means of the immunoSEQ multiplex PCR assay. Held by TCRdb, this immuneACCESS table contains in-frame sequences only and omits some clones. Under half of the omission traces to an unresolved V gene where checked; the cause of the rest is unknown. Across this sample there are 4,000 to 5,000 clones, with around 73% seen only once. The ten largest account for approximately 61% of the sample. In the paper's terms, the treatment or condition label means: randomized to nivolumab then ipilimumab (arm A) or the reverse (arm B). Here the sequenced sample was CD8+ T cells sorted from blood (inferred from file names), taken from a patient given nivolumab and ipilimumab in sequence. The receptors originated from a human donor with melanoma.

The chain joins TRBV7-9 to TRBJ1-6; 10 nucleotides line up with TRBD1. Trimming took 5 bases from V and 7 from J; bases not matched to a gene: 2. Germline lookup yields CDR1 SEHNR and CDR2 FQNEAQ (reference sequence). CDR3 size: 14 residues. CDR3 DNA: TGTGCCAGCAGCGCGGGACAGGGGAATTCACCCCTCCACTTT. Its protein is CASSAGQGNSPLHF.

A word on this clone: The sample has other DNA sequences that encode this CDR3 too. The chain is built from TRBV7-8 and TRBJ2-1; TRBD2 agrees at 9 bases. Germline CDR1 reads SGHVS; CDR2 reads FQNEAQ. V was clipped by 5 bases and J by 3 bases; unmatched bases: 8. The CDR3 runs to 16 residues. CDR3: CASSLEAGGLYNEQFF. CDR3 sequence (DNA): TGTGCCAGCAGCCTAGAAGCGGGAGGACTCTACAATGAGCAGTTCTTC.

In its sample, this clone was seen a few times. The V and J genes are TRBV6-4 and TRBJ2-3, with TRBD2 identical over 10 bases. J lost 2 bases, V lost 2 bases, and 1 base had no gene match. Germline values: CDR1 MRHNA, CDR2 SNTAGT. CDR3 length: 15 amino acids. This CDR3 reads CASSDSGGATDTQYF. DNA of the CDR3: TGTGCCAGCAGTGACAGCGGGGGGGCCACAGATACGCAGTATTTT.

The chain combines TRBV6-1 with TRBJ1-1; TRBD1 might be the D (6 bases). Germline V gene data show CDR1 as MNHNS and CDR2 as SASEGT. The CDR3 runs to 14 residues. The V end lost 6 bases, the J end lost 4 bases, and 15 bases lay between the germline ends. This CDR3 reads CASSEGGGSTEAFF. The CDR3 bases are TGTGCCAGCAGCGAGGGGGGGGGAAGCACTGAAGCTTTCTTT.

This clone was recorded once. This chain uses TRBV4-1 with TRBJ1-2; no firm D call. The V end lost 5 bases, the J end lost 4 bases, and 14 bases lay between the germline ends. The CDR3 runs to 14 residues. From germline, CDR1 is MGHRA and CDR2 YSYEKL. CDR3 sequence (DNA): TGCGCCAGCAGCTTCGGAACAGAGATCTATGGCTACACCTTC. Its protein product is CASSFGTEIYGYTF.